This entry describes one T cell receptor beta chain. The authors produced TCR alpha and TCR beta cDNA libraries with sample barcodes and UMIs by 5'RACE using constant-segment primers. TCRdb analysed the 5' RACE reads with MiXCR anew, one entry per CDR3 protein. The data show around 300,000 distinct CDR3 sequences, with approximately 13% seen just once and about 21% held by the top ten. The data originate from a study of T-cell memory formation after mild COVID-19. V shed 0 bases and J shed 2 bases, with 5 bases lying between them. The CDR3 sequence is 15 residues long. CDR1 is WNHNN and CDR2 is SYGVQD in the germline V gene (reference sequence).

The sequencing input was PBMCs or a T cell subset sorted from them (not recorded which). The TCR comes from a man aged 18 to 29 who had mild COVID-19 (a few samples of this study predate the infection). Cell type and time point are not known. V usage is TRBV10-1 and J usage is TRBJ2-6; D not certain. Written as DNA, the CDR3 is TGCGCCAGCAGTGAGTCGTCGACTGGGGCCAACGTCCTGACTTTC. Translated: CASSESSTGANVLTF.